This TCR beta chain emerged from a study of T cells in tumors after PD-1 blockade (dated by TCRdb to between 2018 and 2021). The study in broad terms: Exclusion criteria were prior checkpoint blockade, use of systemic immunosuppressants, or recent radiotherapy or other anti-cancer therapy within 4 weeks. Pembrolizumab 200 mg every 3 weeks or cemiplimab 350 mg every 2 weeks was administered to patients. While on anti-PD-1 treatment, some of the patients also continued taking daily vismodegib 150 mg. On average, peripheral blood samples had approximately 120,000 TCR templates (range roughly 24,000-280,000) and about 35,000 unique clonotypes. Paired single-cell RNA and TCR sequencing was performed on site-matched tumors from BCC or SCC patients before and after anti-PD-1 therapy. To compare blood and tumor clonotypes, bulk TCR sequencing was performed on under 12 peripheral blood samples from 5 patients. Clinical response was assessed using RECIST version 1.1. The research as a whole found: Around two fifths of TCR clonotypes from the tumor were detected in blood, and certain novel exhausted tumor clones were present in blood collected before treatment, which suggests recruitment from the periphery. The source of novel T cell clones was not identified, and lymphoid organs or rare unexpanded clones within the tumor or the tumor periphery could be included among the possible sources.

This clone was counted between two and nine times. The specificity of this receptor is unknown. No clone much larger than this one lies a single base away; base qualities are absent. Deep TCRbeta sequencing was performed with the immunoSEQ platform. The authors' analysis ran thus. For further analysis, only productive rearrangements were exported out of the immunoSEQ Analyzer. T cell phenotypes were assigned to bulk TCRbeta clonotypes by matching the clonotypes to single-cell RNA+TCR-seq clones that had the same TCRbeta sequence. Tumor enrichment of a clone was calculated by dividing the clone's tumor frequency by the clone's PBMC frequency, both taken from bulk TCR sequencing. GLIPH was used to sort TCRs into specificity groups, which are clusters of distinct TCRs that likely recognize common antigens through shared CDR3 motifs. As stored in TCRdb, this immuneACCESS dataset retains in-frame rearrangements with V and J assigned. A fraction of the clones does not appear; measured against another copy, unresolved V genes explain less than half of the discrepancy, and the remainder lacks a known reason. The DNA gave D and trimming, while V, J and clone size come from that table. A total of about 33,000 clones appear in this sample, around 80% of them only once. Roughly 40% of the sample belongs to the ten largest clones.

The time point tag for this specimen amounts to: before anti-PD-1 therapy. For bulk TCRbeta sequencing, genomic DNA was extracted from tumor biopsies or peripheral blood, and input amounts ranged from roughly 550 ng to 6,004 ng. Every patient was a poor candidate for surgical resection and had histologically proven advanced or metastatic basal or squamous cell carcinoma. Of the 10 or so patients making up the basal cell carcinoma cohort, roughly eight underwent bulk tumor TCR sequencing. V is shortened by 5 bases, J by 0 bases, and the region joining them spans 10 bases. There are 14 amino acids in the CDR3, from cysteine to phenylalanine inclusive. The only DNA kept is the CDR3, 42 bases in frame from the first base. CDR1 and CDR2 are drawn from the germline V gene (reference sequence): SEHNR, FQNEAQ.

Material: PBMCs, obtained before anti-PD-1 treatment. The sequence links TRBV7-9 to TRBJ1-1; the D gene cannot be resolved reliably. This clonotype was obtained from a human donor with basal cell carcinoma. The sequence in DNA is TGTGCCAGCAGCGTACAGAACTTGAACACTGAAGCTTTCTTT. The translation is CASSVQNLNTEAFF.